This T cell receptor beta chain stems from a study of T cell responses to AZD1222 COVID-19 vaccine. Findings of the study overall: Repertoires were obtained only post-peak T cell response. Receipt of two AZD1222 doses was followed by a rise in Spike-specific TCR breadth and depth. Only six or seven AZD1222 recipients tested seropositive at baseline.

Germline V gene sequence: CDR1 LGHNA, CDR2 YSLEER. The trim removed 4 bases at V and 6 bases at J, leaving 16 bases unmatched. The CDR3 has 18 amino acids. Second-dose intervals of approximately 4 or approximately 12 weeks were pooled. Worth noting for this clone: Its cognate antigen is unknown.

Measured with immunoSEQ multiplex PCR; TCRdb has only the in-frame clones, and not every one. The sample shows about 140,000 clones, around 92% of them seen only once. The sequence was collected from an adult who received the AZD1222 COVID-19 vaccine. Source: peripheral blood, taken 28 days after the second AZD1222 dose. The rearrangement uses TRBV4-3 and TRBJ2-1, with TRBD1 matching 9 bases. DNA for the CDR3: TGCGCCAGCAGCCTCAAAGTCCCGGGACAGGGCTTTAGCAATGAGCAGTTCTTC. It specifies CASSLKVPGQGFSNEQFF.